This T cell receptor (beta chain) was found in a study of T cell responses to AZD1222 COVID-19 vaccine. For the study at large: Samples with a second dose at about 4 or about 12 weeks were pooled together.

Sequencing used immunoSEQ multiplex PCR; TCRdb keeps in-frame clones, though not all of them. The sample records about 110,000 clones, around 90% being singletons. This CDR3 has 14 amino acids. In germline, CDR1 is MNHNY, CDR2 SVGAGI (reference sequence). Trimming pared 5 bases from V and 1 base from J, leaving 9 bases between. The chain combines TRBV6-6 with TRBJ1-3; no definite D call. The material was peripheral blood, obtained on day 0 of AZD1222 vaccination. This TCR was recovered from an adult in good health. The CDR3 DNA sequence: TGTGCCAGCAGTCTCATAGGTTCTGGAAACACCATATATTTT. Protein product: CASSLIGSGNTIYF.